The 6 T cell receptor beta chains reported below all come from one sample, sequenced in a study of cytomegalovirus exposure and HLA in healthy donors. Primers: 60 Vbeta forward and 13 Jbeta reverse. Here immunoSEQ multiplex PCR was the method, and the copy in TCRdb shows in-frame clones only, minus some. The sample holds about 200,000 clones; 81% are singletons and the top ten take around 2%. Sequencing used PBMCs. The receptors stem from a young man in good health and CMV-seronegative.

The CDR3 DNA is TGTGCCAGTTTCCCCAGGGGGCTCGCTGAAGCTTTCTTT. It codes for CASFPRGLAEAFF. This rearrangement joins TRBV6-5 to TRBJ1-1; 8 bases line up with TRBD1. Looked up from germline, CDR1 is MNHEY and CDR2 is SVGAGI. This CDR3 has 13 amino acids. The V and J ends lost 9 bases and 6 bases, in that order; junction bases with no gene match: 9.

The rearrangement uses TRBV6-1 and TRBJ1-2; D is possibly TRBD1 (6 bases). Trimming took 11 bases from V and 8 from J, leaving 18 bases between them. CDR3 size: 12 residues. Germline loops: CDR1 MNHNS, CDR2 SASEGT. CDR3 amino acids: CAGRTVRRGYTF. Written as DNA, the CDR3 is TGTGCCGGCCGGACAGTTCGGAGGGGCTACACCTTC.

The rearrangement links TRBV19 to TRBJ2-7, with TRBD1 matching 10 bases. Germline assignment: CDR1 LNHDA and CDR2 SQIVND (reference sequence). The CDR3 loop spans 15 amino acids. V dropped 5 bases and J dropped 4; count of bases not matched to a gene: 8. CDR3 in amino acids: CASSATGTGVYEQYF. The CDR3 DNA sequence: TGTGCCAGTAGTGCCACCGGGACAGGGGTATACGAGCAGTACTTC.

This sequence joins TRBV11-2 and TRBJ1-6; 9 nucleotides agree with TRBD1. The CDR3 runs 15 residues. Germline V CDR1 and CDR2: SGHAT, FQNNGV. V lost 5 bases and J lost 10; bases outside the gene matches: 9. The DNA for the CDR3 is TGTGCCAGCAGCACCGACAGGGGGAATGGATCACCCCTCCACTTT. Residues: CASSTDRGNGSPLHF.

This chain joins TRBV18 and TRBJ1-6; the D gene is possibly TRBD1 (5 bases). The V and J ends lost 6 bases and 8 bases respectively, with 17 bases between them. The germline CDR1 and CDR2 sequences are KGHSH and LQKENI. The CDR3 runs 15 residues. The CDR3 reads CASSPQGDGDSPLHF. As DNA, the CDR3 is TGTGCCAGCTCGCCGCAGGGCGATGGAGATTCACCCCTCCACTTT.

The chain uses TRBV15 and TRBJ1-4; a weak D match, TRBD1 (6 bases). CDR3 length equals 14 residues. V lost 11 bases to trimming and J lost 8 bases, with 21 bases between them. The V gene's germline CDR1 is LNHNV and CDR2 YYDKDF (reference sequence). For the CDR3, the DNA is TGTGCCGGTAGGACAGCCGGAGGCGAGGAAAAACTGTTTTTT. Its protein is CAGRTAGGEEKLFF.